This entry lists 4 T cell receptor beta chains sequenced from one sample in a study of T-cell reconstitution after alpha-beta-depleted transplantation in children. The authors prepared the TCRbeta library with unique molecular identifiers. TCRdb fed the PCR reads into MiXCR, producing one record per CDR3 protein. In the table there are approximately 590,000 distinct CDR3 sequences, 8% to 11% of which are singletons. The input for sequencing was PBMCs from the stem cell graft donor, taken from the stem cell graft. All receptors derive from a human donor who donated a stem cell graft to a child with acute myeloid leukemia.

The sample holds a few counts of this clonotype. The chain has TRBV5-1 and TRBJ2-1; D gene ambiguous. This CDR3 spans 13 amino acids. Germline values: CDR1 SGHRS, CDR2 YFSETQ. Trimming removed 3 bases at V and 5 bases at J, with 9 bases between. CDR3 sequence (DNA): TGCGCCAGCAGCTCCTACGCCAACAATGAGCAGTTCTTC. Amino acid sequence: CASSSYANNEQFF.

The gene calls are TRBV7-3 and TRBJ2-1; 13 bases are a match to TRBD2. Unmatched junction bases numbered 4, after V lost 2 bases and J lost 3 bases. The germline V gene has CDR1 SGHTA and CDR2 FQGTGA. This CDR3 region has 17 residues. The CDR3 sequence: CASSLGGTSGIYNEQFF. The CDR3 DNA reads as TGTGCCAGCAGCTTAGGGGGGACTAGCGGGATCTACAATGAGCAGTTCTTC.

This clonotype was picked up a small number of times. V usage is TRBV28 and J usage is TRBJ2-2; D not certain. The CDR3 runs 13 residues. V lost 7 bases and J 5 bases, leaving 11 bases between the germline ends. The germline gives CDR1 MDHEN, CDR2 SYDVKM. DNA for the CDR3: TGTGCCAGCACCAGAGCGAGAACCGGGGAGCTGTTTTTT. It yields the protein CASTRARTGELFF.

This clonotype was picked up a small number of times. The gene calls are TRBV28 and TRBJ2-1; D possibly corresponds to TRBD2 (5 bases). The germline V gene encodes CDR1 MDHEN and CDR2 SYDVKM. CDR3 length: 15 amino acids. V was shortened by 3 bases and J by 7 bases, with 16 bases between the two germline ends. The CDR3 loop is CASSFERTGSNEQFF. The CDR3 nucleotides are TGTGCCAGCAGTTTCGAGAGGACTGGATCTAATGAGCAGTTCTTC.